The 9 T cell receptor beta chains given below trace back to one sample, sequenced in a study of tumor-infiltrating lymphocytes in primary liver carcinoma. Co-extracting RNA and DNA was done with roughly 17-34 mg of unsorted bulk tissue as input. Starting from 500 ng of total RNA, TCR beta cDNA was produced with a primer in the constant region. For TCR beta, libraries were produced by three nested multiplex PCR rounds using slightly modified ARM-PCR. The two initial PCR rounds, roughly 9 cycles each, used TRBV1-TRBV30 forward and C-beta reverse primers. TCRdb fed the multiplex PCR reads into MiXCR, producing one record per CDR3 protein. The sample has fewer than 250,000 distinct CDR3 sequences; 70% to 90% are singletons. The sequencing sample was made of tumor tissue from primary liver carcinoma. The receptors shown here come from a middle-aged man with primary liver carcinoma and hepatitis B virus infection.

Concerning this clonotype itself: One junction end disagrees with the germline gene, perhaps due to a read error. The chain carries TRBV7-8 and TRBJ2-2, with TRBD1 matching 7 bases. The CDR3 is 19 residues long. The germline V gene has CDR1 SGHVS and CDR2 FQNEAQ. CDR3 amino acids: CASIRPRQGTVGFTGELHF. The DNA for the CDR3 is TGTGCCAGCATTCGACCCCGACAGGGAACGGTAGGATTCACCGGGGAGCTGCATTTT.

A word on this clonotype: An end of the junction differs from the germline gene, which may be a read error. This chain connects TRBV11-1 to TRBJ2-7; D is uncertain. The CDR3 sequence is 15 residues long. Germline assignment: CDR1 SGHAT and CDR2 FQDESV (reference sequence). CDR3 nucleotides: TGTGTCAGCAGCGTCCTGCGGAGCCCGAAATACGAGCAGTACTTC. Residues: CVSSVLRSPKYEQYF. Together with reference TRBV11-1 and TRBJ2-7, the CDR3 gives the full variable domain: EAEVAQSPRYKITEKSQAVAFWCDPISGHATLYWYRQILGQGPELLVQFQDESVVDDSQLPKDRFSAERLKGVDSTLKIQPAELGDSAMYLCVSSVLRSPKYEQYFGPGTRLTVT.

Worth noting for this clonotype: This likely comes from a read error, as the CDR3 has no conserved phenylalanine or tryptophan at its end. The DNA is left out, because the CDR3 cannot be placed on it with certainty; the CDR3 is given as TCRdb lists it. The CDR3 reads CASSYPRTSGTKNIQYY. The chain employs TRBV11-1 and TRBJ2-4; the table gives TRBD2 as D, unverified against the DNA. The CDR3 is made up of 17 amino acids, end residues included. Germline-derived CDR1 and CDR2 are SGHAT and FQDESV (reference sequence).

The rearrangement joins TRBV29-1 to TRBJ2-1; TRBD1 is a possible D gene (6 bases). From germline, CDR1 is SQVTM and CDR2 ANQGSEA. CDR3 length equals 15 residues. Trimming left V 8 bases short and J 0 bases short, with 17 bases between. CDR3 sequence: CSPTGAQGSYNEQFF. DNA for the CDR3: TGCAGCCCCACTGGGGCACAGGGCTCCTACAATGAGCAGTTCTTC.

There are many counts of this clonotype. The rearrangement links TRBV19 to TRBJ1-1; maybe TRBD1 (5 bases). With 3 bases removed from V and 0 bases from J, the gap between germline ends came to 8 bases. This CDR3 is built from 14 residues. The V gene's germline CDR1 is LNHDA and CDR2 SQIVND (reference sequence). CDR3 amino acids: CASSMGQLNTEAFF. In DNA form, the CDR3 reads TGTGCCAGTAGTATGGGGCAGTTGAACACTGAAGCTTTCTTT.

The V and J genes are TRBV29-1 and TRBJ2-2; TRBD1 matches at 12 bases. The CDR3 sequence is 14 residues long. Germline CDR1 and CDR2: SQVTM and ANQGSEA. Trimming took 8 bases from V and 6 from J; bases not matched to a gene: 7. CDR3 protein: CSFGGQGAPGELFF. The CDR3 coding sequence is TGCAGCTTTGGGGGACAGGGGGCGCCCGGGGAGCTGTTTTTT.

Regarding this clonotype: Since no conserved phenylalanine or tryptophan closes the CDR3, a read error is the likely cause. V gene TRBV7-8 combines with J gene TRBJ2-7; 7 bases map to TRBD2. CDR3 length equals 15 residues. Germline V gene sequence: CDR1 SGHVS, CDR2 FQNEAQ. The V and J ends lost 5 bases and 10 bases, in that order; junction bases with no gene match: 17. CDR3 residues: CASSVIAGSRGEQYY. DNA for the CDR3: TGTGCCAGCAGCGTAATCGCGGGGAGCCGGGGGGAACAGTACTAT.

A single count supports this clonotype. The chain joins TRBV12-3 or TRBV12-4 to TRBJ1-2; 11 nucleotides line up with TRBD1. V lost 4 bases to trimming and J lost 11 bases; unmatched junction nucleotides: 6. This CDR3 comprises 13 residues. The CDR3 here is CASSSWDRGKYTF. CDR3 in DNA: TGTGCCAGCAGTTCCTGGGACAGGGGGAAGTACACCTTC.

Points on this clonotype: The CDR3 does not end in the conserved phenylalanine or tryptophan, so this is likely a read error. V gene TRBV6-1 combines with J gene TRBJ1-5; D gene unclear. CDR3 length: 13 amino acids. Germline V lookup: CDR1 MNHNS, CDR2 SASEGT. For the CDR3, the DNA is TGCGCCAGCAGTGGGGAGCTCTATCAGCCCCAGCATTAT. Translation: CASSGELYQPQHY.